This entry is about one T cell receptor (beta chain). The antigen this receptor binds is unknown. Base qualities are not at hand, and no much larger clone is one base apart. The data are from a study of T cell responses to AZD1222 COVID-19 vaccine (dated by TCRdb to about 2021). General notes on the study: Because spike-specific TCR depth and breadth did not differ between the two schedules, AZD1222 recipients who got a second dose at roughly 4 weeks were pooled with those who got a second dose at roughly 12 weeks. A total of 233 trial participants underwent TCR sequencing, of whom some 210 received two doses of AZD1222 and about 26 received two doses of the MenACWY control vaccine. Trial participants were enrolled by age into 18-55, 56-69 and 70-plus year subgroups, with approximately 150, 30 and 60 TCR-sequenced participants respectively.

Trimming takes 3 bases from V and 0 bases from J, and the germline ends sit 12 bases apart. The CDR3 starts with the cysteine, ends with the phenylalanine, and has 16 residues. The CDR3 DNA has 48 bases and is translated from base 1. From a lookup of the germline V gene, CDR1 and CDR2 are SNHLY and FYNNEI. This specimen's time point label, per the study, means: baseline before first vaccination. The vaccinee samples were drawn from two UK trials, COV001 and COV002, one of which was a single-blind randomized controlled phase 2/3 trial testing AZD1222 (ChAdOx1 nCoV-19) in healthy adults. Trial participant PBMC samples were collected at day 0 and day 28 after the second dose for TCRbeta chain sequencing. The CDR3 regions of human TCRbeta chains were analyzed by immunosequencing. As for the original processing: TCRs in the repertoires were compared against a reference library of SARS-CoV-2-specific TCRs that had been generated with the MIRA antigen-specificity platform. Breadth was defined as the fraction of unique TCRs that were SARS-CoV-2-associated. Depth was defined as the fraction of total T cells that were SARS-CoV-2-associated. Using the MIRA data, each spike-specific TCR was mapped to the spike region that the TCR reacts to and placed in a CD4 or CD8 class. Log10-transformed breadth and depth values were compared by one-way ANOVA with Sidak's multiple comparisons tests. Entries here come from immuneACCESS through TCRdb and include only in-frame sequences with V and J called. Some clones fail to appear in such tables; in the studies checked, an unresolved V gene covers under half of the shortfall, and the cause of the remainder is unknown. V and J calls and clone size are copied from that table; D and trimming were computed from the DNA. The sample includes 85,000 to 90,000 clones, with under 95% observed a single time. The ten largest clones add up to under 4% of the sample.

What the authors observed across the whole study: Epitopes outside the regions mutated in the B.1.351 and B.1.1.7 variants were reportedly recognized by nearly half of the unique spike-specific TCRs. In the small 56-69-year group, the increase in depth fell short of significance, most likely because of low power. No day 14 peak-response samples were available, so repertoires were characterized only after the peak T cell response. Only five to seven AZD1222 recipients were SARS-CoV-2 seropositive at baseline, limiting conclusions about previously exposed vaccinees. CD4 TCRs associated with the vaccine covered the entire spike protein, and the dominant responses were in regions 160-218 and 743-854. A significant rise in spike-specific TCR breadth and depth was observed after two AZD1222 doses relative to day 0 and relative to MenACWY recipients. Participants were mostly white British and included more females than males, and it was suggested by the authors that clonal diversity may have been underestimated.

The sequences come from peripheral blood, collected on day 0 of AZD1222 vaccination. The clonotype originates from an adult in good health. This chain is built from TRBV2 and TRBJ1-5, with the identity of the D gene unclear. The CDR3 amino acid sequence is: CASSDGGANSNQPQHF. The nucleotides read TGTGCCAGCAGTGATGGAGGCGCGAATAGCAATCAGCCCCAGCATTTT.